One sample yielded the 30 T cell receptor beta chains listed below, sequenced in a study of OX40 agonist ivuxolimab in advanced cancers. Repertoires were generated with immunoSEQ multiplex PCR, while TCRdb's copy carries only in-frame clones and drops some. The table has 55,000 to 60,000 clones, 75% to 90% seen once. The sequenced sample was CD4+ or CD8+ T cells sorted from blood, obtained in a trial of the OX40 agonist ivuxolimab. The receptors were sampled from an adult with an advanced solid tumor such as melanoma, head and neck, liver or kidney cancer.

This rearrangement joins TRBV10-2 to TRBJ1-4, with TRBD1 identical over 7 bases. V lost 6 bases, J lost 8 bases, and 9 bases stayed unmatched. CDR3 size: 14 residues. Germline CDR1 reads WSHSY; CDR2 reads SAAADI. As DNA, the CDR3 is TGCGCCAGCAGGGAGGGACAGTTTAGCGAAAAACTGTTTTTT. Protein product: CASREGQFSEKLFF.

This clone is medium-sized in the sample. This chain connects TRBV29-1 to TRBJ1-1, with TRBD1 as a possible D gene (5 bases). The length of the CDR3 is 10 residues. Trimming removed 7 bases from V and 3 bases from J, with 6 bases in between. The germline V gene encodes CDR1 SQVTM and CDR2 ANQGSEA. CDR3 region: CSAGDTEAFF. CDR3 in DNA: TGCAGCGCGGGGGACACTGAAGCTTTCTTT.

J is TRBJ1-2 and V is TRBV6-6, with D unclear. The V end lost 7 bases, the J end lost 6 bases, and 15 bases lay between the germline ends. Germline V lookup: CDR1 MNHNY, CDR2 SVGAGI (reference sequence). The CDR3 has 13 amino acids. The CDR3 bases are TGTGCCAGCACCCTAAGGGAGATGAATGGCTACACCTTC. It is translated as CASTLREMNGYTF.

The gene calls are TRBV7-8 and TRBJ2-1, with 11 bases aligning to TRBD2. V gave up 3 bases and J gave up 1 base; unmatched junction bases: 2. CDR1 SGHVS and CDR2 FQNEAQ come from the germline V gene. This CDR3 has 16 residues. The CDR3 spells CASSLSSGGSYNEQFF. DNA for the CDR3: TGTGCCAGCAGCTTGTCTAGCGGGGGGTCCTACAATGAGCAGTTCTTC.

This clone was detected a few times. The J gene is TRBJ1-2, the V gene TRBV5-6; the D is unclear. The CDR3 is made up of 14 amino acids. The V gene's germline CDR1 is SGHDT and CDR2 YYEEEE. The V end was cut by 6 bases, the J end by 4 bases, with 16 bases between. The CDR3 DNA sequence: TGTGCCAGCACCCAAGGCGGCAGGTCCTATGGCTACACCTTC. Translating gives CASTQGGRSYGYTF.

The V call is TRBV6-6, the J call TRBJ1-1; no definite D call. V was trimmed by 7 bases and J by 1 base, leaving 13 bases between them. CDR3 length: 14 amino acids. Germline values: CDR1 MNHNY, CDR2 SVGAGI (reference sequence). CDR3 amino acids: CASTRIGGNTEAFF. The CDR3 DNA sequence: TGTGCCAGCACCCGGATCGGTGGGAACACTGAAGCTTTCTTT.

The chain combines TRBV11-3 with TRBJ2-7; D not resolved. The V end was cut by 1 base, the J end by 2 bases, with 12 bases between. Looked up from germline, CDR1 is SGHNT and CDR2 is YENEEA. The CDR3 covers 15 residues. CDR3 sequence reads: CASSLGTLRPYEQYF. Here the CDR3 DNA reads TGTGCCAGCAGCTTAGGTACTCTGCGGCCCTACGAGCAGTACTTC.

V and J are TRBV2 and TRBJ1-2; weak D call: TRBD1 (5 bases). The V gene's germline CDR1 is SNHLY and CDR2 FYNNEI. Between the trimmed V and J ends, which lost 4 bases and 7 bases, there was a span of 13 bases. There are 13 residues in the CDR3. CDR3 coding DNA: TGTGCCAGCAGTGGACCTCGGGGGTCTGGCTACACCTTC. Translating gives CASSGPRGSGYTF.

This chain links TRBV6-5 with TRBJ2-7, with D perhaps TRBD2 (5 bases). Germline loops: CDR1 MNHEY, CDR2 SVGAGI. The ends were cut back, 8 bases at V and 4 bases at J, with 15 bases in the middle. There are 13 residues in the CDR3. This CDR3 is CASRHHGGYEQYF. Here the CDR3 DNA reads TGTGCCAGCCGACACCACGGAGGATACGAGCAGTACTTC.

Here the CDR3 DNA reads TGTGCCAGCAGCCCTGGACTAGCGGGGGGATCCTACGAGCAGTACTTC. Encoded protein: CASSPGLAGGSYEQYF. V is TRBV11-3 and J is TRBJ2-7; TRBD2 agrees at 14 bases. Germline loops: CDR1 SGHNT, CDR2 YENEEA. CDR3 length: 16 amino acids. V shed 5 bases, J shed 1 base, and the junction held 4 bases outside the gene matches.

This rearrangement joins TRBV5-1 to TRBJ2-5; a possible D gene is TRBD1 (5 bases). The CDR3 contains 16 residues. Per germline, CDR1 SGHRS and CDR2 YFSETQ. Trimming took 5 bases from V and 0 from J, leaving 17 bases between them. The CDR3 reads CASSRTGHPNQETQYF. DNA for the CDR3: TGCGCCAGCAGTCGAACTGGACACCCCAACCAAGAGACCCAGTACTTC.

This clone was detected a few times. The J gene is TRBJ2-7, the V gene TRBV10-3; the D is unclear. The CDR3 loop spans 14 amino acids. Between the trimmed V and J ends, which lost 3 bases and 5 bases, there was a span of 14 bases. Germline CDR1 is ENHRY and CDR2 is SYGVKD. The CDR3 nucleotides are TGTGCCATCAGTGACGGAAAGTCCCTGCACGAGCAGTACTTC. It encodes CAISDGKSLHEQYF.

This clone was recorded a few times. The chain carries TRBV7-2 and TRBJ1-4, with a weak D call TRBD1 (5 bases). CDR1 is SGHTA and CDR2 is FQGNSA in the germline V gene. The CDR3 extends over 17 amino acids. V was cut by 0 bases and J by 0 bases, with 11 bases left in between. Written as DNA, the CDR3 is TGTGCCAGCAGCTTAGCACGGGACCGGGCAACTAATGAAAAACTGTTTTTT. Its protein product is CASSLARDRATNEKLFF.

J is TRBJ2-2 and V is TRBV11-3; a weak D match, TRBD1 (5 bases). The V gene lost 0 bases and the J gene lost 0 bases, with 11 bases spanning the gap. The CDR3 extends over 17 amino acids. The germline V gene has CDR1 SGHNT and CDR2 YENEEA. The CDR3, as DNA: TGTGCCAGCAGCTTAGATACCCAGGGCGCGAACACCGGGGAGCTGTTTTTT. Protein sequence: CASSLDTQGANTGELFF.

V and J are TRBV29-1 and TRBJ2-5, with TRBD2 matching over 10 bases. V gave up 4 bases and J gave up 2 bases; unmatched junction bases: 1. Per germline, CDR1 SQVTM and CDR2 ANQGSEA. CDR3 length equals 13 residues. The CDR3 bases are TGCAGCGTTGTAGCGGGGGGTCAAGAGACCCAGTACTTC. This codes for CSVVAGGQETQYF.

V is TRBV5-8 and J is TRBJ2-3; 10 bases match TRBD1. CDR1 and CDR2 from the germline V gene are SGHTS and YDEGEE. Trimming took 4 bases from V and 4 from J; bases not matched to a gene: 9. The CDR3 runs to 16 residues. The CDR3, as DNA: TGTGCCAGCAGCAAAGGGACAGGGGCCAAAGCAGATACGCAGTATTTT. Translation gives CASSKGTGAKADTQYF. The whole variable domain, remainder taken from reference TRBV5-8 and TRBJ2-3, is EAGVTQSPTHLIKTRGQQATLRCSPISGHTSVYWYQQALGLGLQFLLWYDEGEERNRGNFPPRFSGRQFPNYSSELNVNALELEDSALYLCASSKGTGAKADTQYFGPGTRLTVL.

This chain links TRBV28 with TRBJ2-4; perhaps TRBD1 as D (9 bases). This CDR3 has 12 amino acids. The V and J ends lost 6 bases and 15 bases respectively, with 18 bases between them. Germline V lookup: CDR1 MDHEN, CDR2 SYDVKM. The CDR3 loop is CASRDGTGTRYF. The CDR3 region has the DNA TGTGCCAGCAGAGACGGGACAGGGACTAGGTACTTC.

This chain connects TRBV5-4 to TRBJ2-5; D is undetermined. This CDR3 is 17 amino acids long. Per the germline V gene, CDR1 is SGHNT and CDR2 is YYREEE (reference sequence). The V end was cut by 0 bases, the J end by 2 bases, with 17 bases between. For the CDR3, the DNA is TGTGCCAGCAGCTTGGTTTTACAGCAGAACCTTCAAGAGACCCAGTACTTC. It yields the protein CASSLVLQQNLQETQYF.

V gene TRBV5-1 combines with J gene TRBJ2-7, with D unclear. CDR1 and CDR2 from the germline V gene are SGHRS and YFSETQ. V lost 3 bases and J lost 0, with 4 bases in between. CDR3 size: 12 residues. CDR3 sequence (DNA): TGCGCCAGCAGCTCAAGCTCCTACGAGCAGTACTTC. Amino acids: CASSSSSYEQYF.

The chain combines TRBV10-3 with TRBJ2-7; perhaps D is TRBD1 or TRBD2 (5 bases each). The V gene lost 7 bases and the J gene lost 2 bases, with 9 bases spanning the gap. Per germline, CDR1 ENHRY and CDR2 SYGVKD. This CDR3 is 12 amino acids long. Here the CDR3 DNA reads TGTGCCATCACGAGGGGCACCTACGAGCAGTACTTC. Its protein is CAITRGTYEQYF.

This sequence joins TRBV5-1 and TRBJ2-2; D gene unclear. The length of the CDR3 is 13 residues. CDR1 and CDR2 (germline): SGHRS, YFSETQ. Trimming took 3 bases from V and 5 from J, leaving 8 bases between them. The CDR3 DNA sequence: TGCGCCAGCAGCTCTCTAGGTACCGGGGAGCTGTTTTTT. Residues: CASSSLGTGELFF.

The chain recombines TRBV19 with TRBJ2-3; 11 bases line up with TRBD2. The germline V gene encodes CDR1 LNHDA and CDR2 SQIVND (reference sequence). The CDR3 sequence is 16 residues long. V lost 3 bases and J lost 4; bases outside the gene matches: 6. The CDR3 DNA sequence: TGTGCCAGTAGTATGCGTAGCGGGGGGGCCCCAGATACGCAGTATTTT. It yields the protein CASSMRSGGAPDTQYF.

The V call is TRBV15, the J call TRBJ1-3; 9 nucleotides agree with TRBD1. The CDR3 contains 16 residues. In germline, CDR1 is LNHNV, CDR2 YYDKDF (reference sequence). V was clipped by 3 bases and J by 3 bases; unmatched bases: 6. The CDR3 sequence is CATSSWGQGGGNTIYF. The CDR3 DNA sequence: TGTGCCACCAGCAGTTGGGGACAGGGTGGTGGAAACACCATATATTTT.

This chain links TRBV5-1 with TRBJ2-5; 8 positions agree with TRBD1. There are 17 residues in the CDR3. V was pared by 0 bases and J by 1 base, with 8 bases of the junction left unmatched. From germline, CDR1 is SGHRS and CDR2 YFSETQ. This CDR3 is CASSLAGAGQGQETQYF. DNA for the CDR3: TGCGCCAGCAGCTTGGCTGGAGCCGGACAGGGCCAAGAGACCCAGTACTTC.

The chain recombines TRBV10-1 with TRBJ2-7; D is perhaps TRBD2 (5 bases). Looked up from germline, CDR1 is WNHNN and CDR2 is SYGVQD (reference sequence). CDR3 length equals 13 residues. The V and J ends lost 2 bases and 4 bases respectively, with 9 bases between them. CDR3 DNA sequence: TGCGCCAGCAGTGAGCCCGGGATTTACGAGCAGTACTTC. Translated: CASSEPGIYEQYF.

V usage is TRBV2 and J usage is TRBJ1-3; D is perhaps TRBD1 (5 bases). V was clipped by 1 base and J by 5 bases, with 9 bases between them. The CDR3 spans 14 residues. Germline V gene sequence: CDR1 SNHLY, CDR2 FYNNEI. As DNA, the CDR3 is TGTGCCAGCAGTGAAGGACAGAACAGAAACACCATATATTTT. This gives the protein CASSEGQNRNTIYF.

DNA for the CDR3: TGTGCCAGCAGCTTAGAAGAAGGGGGTATCGAGGGTGATACGCAGTATTTT. The encoded protein is CASSLEEGGIEGDTQYF. V usage is TRBV7-9 and J usage is TRBJ2-3; TRBD1 is a possible D gene (6 bases). The CDR3 length is 17 residues. Per germline, CDR1 SEHNR and CDR2 FQNEAQ (reference sequence). The ends were cut back, 1 base at V and 6 bases at J, with 20 bases in the middle.

This sequence joins TRBV2 and TRBJ2-2; D is tentatively TRBD1 or TRBD2 (5 bases each). The CDR3 sequence is 13 residues long. CDR1 is SNHLY and CDR2 is FYNNEI in the germline V gene. Deletions cut 4 bases from V and 9 bases from J, with 12 bases between. Here the CDR3 reads CASSVFRGRELFF. The CDR3 DNA reads as TGTGCCAGCAGTGTTTTTCGGGGACGGGAGCTGTTTTTT.

The V call is TRBV5-4, the J call TRBJ2-1, with D possibly matching TRBD2 (5 bases). Germline CDR1 SGHNT, CDR2 YYREEE (reference sequence). The CDR3 extends over 13 amino acids. The V end was cut by 3 bases, the J end by 8 bases, with 12 bases between. As DNA, the CDR3 is TGTGCCAGCAGCTGGTCGGGGAGCGATGAGCAGTTCTTC. This sequence encodes CASSWSGSDEQFF.

V and J are TRBV7-8 and TRBJ1-6; 7 bases fit TRBD1. Germline V lookup: CDR1 SGHVS, CDR2 FQNEAQ. The CDR3 sequence is 17 residues long. J was trimmed by 0 bases and V by 6 bases; bases with no gene match: 8. The CDR3 loop reads CASSSDRVVSYNSPLHF. The DNA of the CDR3 is TGTGCCAGCAGTAGCGACAGGGTGGTCTCCTATAATTCACCCCTCCACTTT. Variable domain in full (rest from reference TRBV7-8 and TRBJ1-6): GAGVSQSPRYKVAKRGQDVALRCDPISGHVSLFWYQQALGQGPEFLTYFQNEAQLDKSGLPSDRFFAERPEGSVSTLKIQRTQQEDSAVYLCASSSDRVVSYNSPLHFGNGTRLTVT.